This T cell receptor beta chain is from a study of blood T cell repertoires in COVID-19. Looking at the study overall: COVID-19 samples, acute and convalescent, were from the United States, Italy and Spain. T cells, B-cell-depleted T cells, or PBMCs supplied cDNA or gDNA.

Germline V lookup: CDR1 SGHRS, CDR2 YFSETQ. Deletions cut 1 base from V and 8 bases from J, with 15 bases between. The CDR3 is 14 amino acids. This clone was counted once. Per the authors' pipeline: It was from reference gene primer amplification that nucleated cell counts were estimated. Some clones are missing from TCRdb's copy, which holds only in-frame ones; the method was immunoSEQ multiplex PCR. V and J calls and clone size are given by that table; D and trimming were obtained from the DNA. Seen here are over 70,000 clones, roughly four fifths observed once, and the top ten hold more than 15%. This TCR derives from a man aged 65 to 85 with active or convalescent COVID-19. Sequences were obtained from peripheral blood. The chain couples TRBV5-1 to TRBJ1-2; D remains unclear. The CDR3 DNA sequence: TGCGCCAGCAGCTTGCTCCAACCCGGGGAAGGCTACACCTTC. Translated: CASSLLQPGEGYTF.